This entry concerns a single T cell receptor (beta chain). Reverse transcription used roughly 0.45 to 1 ug RNA and random hexamers. The authors amplified TCR beta CDR3 across 54 Vbeta and 13 Jbeta using immunoSEQ multiplex PCR. MiXCR was run by TCRdb on the immunoSEQ multiplex PCR reads, yielding one entry per CDR3 protein. The data hold about 120,000 distinct CDR3 sequences, with around nine tenths observed a single time. The data derive from a study of CD8 T cells in Susac syndrome. CDR3 length: 16 amino acids. Germline lookup yields CDR1 SGDLS and CDR2 YYNGEE. Deletions cut 0 bases from V and 2 bases from J, with 12 bases between.

What was sequenced was CD4+ T cells from PBMCs. The TCR originated in a human donor in good health. The rearrangement links TRBV9 to TRBJ2-1, with D hard to call. CDR3 protein: CASSVGRAATYNEQFF. CDR3 DNA sequence: TGTGCCAGCAGCGTAGGCCGGGCGGCTACCTACAATGAGCAGTTCTTC.